This entry lists 10 T cell receptor beta chains sequenced from one sample in a study of long-term antiretroviral therapy in people with HIV. The run of the v3.0 immunoSEQ assay was at survey level. The assay was immunoSEQ multiplex PCR, and TCRdb's table has in-frame clones only and misses some. The sample lists 20,000 to 25,000 clones, around 83% seen once, with roughly 5.6% in the top ten. The sample in question was unsorted PBMCs, obtained 3 years after starting antiretroviral therapy. Every receptor here comes from a man aged 18 to 29 with HIV.

The rearrangement joins TRBV9 to TRBJ2-2; D gene unclear. The CDR3 is made up of 16 amino acids. V was trimmed by 0 bases and J by 1 base, leaving 10 bases between them. Germline-derived CDR1 and CDR2 are SGDLS and YYNGEE. CDR3 sequence reads: CASSVAGKVNTGELFF. CDR3 DNA sequence: TGTGCCAGCAGCGTAGCTGGCAAAGTGAACACCGGGGAGCTGTTTTTT.

The V and J genes are TRBV7-8 and TRBJ2-3; either TRBD1 or TRBD2 may fit D (5 bases each). The CDR3 spans 16 residues. V gave up 3 bases and J gave up 5 bases, with 18 bases separating them. Germline CDR1 SGHVS, CDR2 FQNEAQ. CDR3 amino acids: CASSLGHSPGRDTQYF. The CDR3 nucleotides read TGTGCCAGCAGCTTGGGCCATTCCCCAGGGAGAGATACGCAGTATTTT. The full variable domain, its missing parts supplied by reference TRBV7-8 and TRBJ2-3, is GAGVSQSPRYKVAKRGQDVALRCDPISGHVSLFWYQQALGQGPEFLTYFQNEAQLDKSGLPSDRFFAERPEGSVSTLKIQRTQQEDSAVYLCASSLGHSPGRDTQYFGPGTRLTVL.

CDR3 residues: CASSFGQGDTEAFF. The CDR3, as DNA: TGTGCCAGCAGCTTTGGACAGGGGGACACTGAAGCTTTCTTT. J is TRBJ1-1 and V is TRBV7-3, with 10 bases that match TRBD1. Germline trimming cut 3 bases from V and 3 bases from J; bases unmatched to any gene: 1. The CDR3 has 14 amino acids. Germline V CDR1 and CDR2: SGHTA, FQGTGA.

This chain connects TRBV5-1 to TRBJ2-3, with no clear D. V was cut by 0 bases and J by 0 bases, with 5 bases left in between. The CDR3 spans 14 residues. Germline V gene lookup returns CDR1 SGHRS and CDR2 YFSETQ. This chain's CDR3 is CASSLARSTDTQYF. CDR3 nucleotide sequence: TGCGCCAGCAGCTTGGCCAGGAGCACAGATACGCAGTATTTT.

This sequence joins TRBV6-1 and TRBJ2-1; 13 nucleotides agree with TRBD2. In germline, CDR1 is MNHNS, CDR2 SASEGT. V trimming: 4 bases; J trimming: 10 bases; junction bases outside the gene matches: 10. The CDR3 is made up of 16 amino acids. CDR3 residues: CASSGLTSGGAEEQFF. CDR3 bases: TGTGCCAGCAGTGGCCTTACTAGCGGGGGGGCCGAAGAGCAGTTCTTC.

V is TRBV29-1 and J is TRBJ2-2; maybe TRBD2 (6 bases). Trimming took 4 bases from V and 1 from J, leaving 10 bases between them. The CDR3 loop spans 14 amino acids. Germline V gene lookup returns CDR1 SQVTM and CDR2 ANQGSEA. CDR3 region: CSVATGRNTGELFF. CDR3 sequence (DNA): TGCAGCGTTGCGACCGGGAGGAACACCGGGGAGCTGTTTTTT.

This chain links TRBV4-2 with TRBJ1-5, with a weak D call TRBD1 (6 bases). Trimming took off 2 bases at V and 6 bases at J, with 17 bases between the two ends. From germline, CDR1 is LGHNA and CDR2 YNFKEQ. The CDR3 is made up of 16 amino acids. The CDR3 loop is CASSQNDRPAGQPQHF. In nucleotides, the CDR3 is TGTGCCAGCAGCCAAAACGACAGGCCGGCAGGTCAGCCCCAGCATTTT.

This chain uses TRBV10-3 with TRBJ2-7; D not resolved. Germline V gene lookup returns CDR1 ENHRY and CDR2 SYGVKD. The CDR3 length is 15 residues. With 1 base removed from V and 3 bases from J, the gap between germline ends came to 13 bases. The CDR3 is CAISELKASVYEQYF. As DNA, the CDR3 is TGTGCCATCAGTGAGTTGAAGGCCAGTGTCTACGAGCAGTACTTC.

The chain couples TRBV2 to TRBJ2-5; D unresolved. The CDR3 consists of 13 residues. V lost 7 bases, J lost 7 bases, and 16 bases lay in between. Germline V lookup: CDR1 SNHLY, CDR2 FYNNEI. CDR3 coding DNA: TGTGCCAGCACCGTTCCCCTTATTTGGACCCAGTACTTC. Translated: CASTVPLIWTQYF.

The chain combines TRBV9 with TRBJ1-2, with D uncertain. The CDR3 totals 14 residues. The germline V gene has CDR1 SGDLS and CDR2 YYNGEE. V was pared by 4 bases and J by 7 bases, with 17 bases between. CDR3 DNA sequence: TGTGCCAGCAGCCCCCCGGCCGGGGTTAGTGGCTACACCTTC. Encoded protein: CASSPPAGVSGYTF.